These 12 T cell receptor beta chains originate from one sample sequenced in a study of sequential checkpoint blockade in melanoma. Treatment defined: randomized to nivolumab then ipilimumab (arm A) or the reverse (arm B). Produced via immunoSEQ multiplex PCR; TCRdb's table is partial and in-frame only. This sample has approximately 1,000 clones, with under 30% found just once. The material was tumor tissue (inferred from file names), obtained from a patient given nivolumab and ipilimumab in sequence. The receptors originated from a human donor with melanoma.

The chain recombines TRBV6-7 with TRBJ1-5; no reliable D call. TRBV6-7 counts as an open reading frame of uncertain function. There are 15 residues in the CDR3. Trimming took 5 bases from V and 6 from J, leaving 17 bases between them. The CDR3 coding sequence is TGTGCCAGCAGTGAAAGCGACGACGCCGCTCAGCCCCAGCATTTT. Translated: CASSESDDAAQPQHF.

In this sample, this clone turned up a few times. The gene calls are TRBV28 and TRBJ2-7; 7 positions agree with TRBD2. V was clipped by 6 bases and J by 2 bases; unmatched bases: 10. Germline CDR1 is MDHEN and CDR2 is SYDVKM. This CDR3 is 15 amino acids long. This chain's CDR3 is CASSPPGGGAYEQYF. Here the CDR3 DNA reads TGTGCCAGCAGCCCCCCCGGGGGAGGGGCCTACGAGCAGTACTTC.

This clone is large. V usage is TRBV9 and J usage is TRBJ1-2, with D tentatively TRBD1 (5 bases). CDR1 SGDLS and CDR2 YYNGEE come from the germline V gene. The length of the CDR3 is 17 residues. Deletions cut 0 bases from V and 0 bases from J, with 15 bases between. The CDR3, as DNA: TGTGCCAGCAGCGTAGCTCCCAGAACAGGTTCTAACTATGGCTACACCTTC. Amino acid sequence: CASSVAPRTGSNYGYTF.

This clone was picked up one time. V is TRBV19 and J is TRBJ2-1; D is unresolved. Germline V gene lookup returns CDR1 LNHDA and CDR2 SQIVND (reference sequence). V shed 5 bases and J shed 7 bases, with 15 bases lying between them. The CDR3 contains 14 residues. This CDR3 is CASSPGPHANEQFF. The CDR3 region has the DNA TGTGCCAGTAGTCCTGGACCGCACGCGAATGAGCAGTTCTTC.

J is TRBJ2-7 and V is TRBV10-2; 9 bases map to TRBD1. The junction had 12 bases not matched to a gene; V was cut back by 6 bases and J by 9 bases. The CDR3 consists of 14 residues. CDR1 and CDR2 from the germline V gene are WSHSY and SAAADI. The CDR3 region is CASRLPGQGLVQYF. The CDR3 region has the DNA TGCGCCAGCAGGCTTCCGGGACAGGGCTTGGTGCAGTACTTC.

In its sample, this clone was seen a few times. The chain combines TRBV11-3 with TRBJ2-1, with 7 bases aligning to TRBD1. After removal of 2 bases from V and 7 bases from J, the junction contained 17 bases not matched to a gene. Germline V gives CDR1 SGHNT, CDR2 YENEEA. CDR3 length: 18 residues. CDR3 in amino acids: CASSLRPGTGQTGNEQFF. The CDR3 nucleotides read TGTGCCAGCAGCTTAAGACCCGGGACGGGACAGACGGGAAATGAGCAGTTCTTC.

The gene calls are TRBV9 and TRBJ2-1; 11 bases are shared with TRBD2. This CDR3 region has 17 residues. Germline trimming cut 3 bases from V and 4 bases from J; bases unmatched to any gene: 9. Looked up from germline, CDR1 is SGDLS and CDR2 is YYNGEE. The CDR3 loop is CASSASASGRQYNEQFF. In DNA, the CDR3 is TGTGCCAGCAGCGCGTCGGCTAGCGGGAGGCAATACAATGAGCAGTTCTTC.

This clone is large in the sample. CDR3 region: CASSPTTGTNEKLFF. In DNA form, the CDR3 reads TGTGCCAGCAGCCCCACGACAGGGACTAATGAAAAACTGTTTTTT. The rearrangement joins TRBV11-3 to TRBJ1-4, with 7 bases identical to TRBD1. This CDR3 is built from 15 residues. The germline CDR1 and CDR2 sequences are SGHNT and YENEEA. J lost 2 bases, V lost 5 bases, and 5 bases had no gene match.

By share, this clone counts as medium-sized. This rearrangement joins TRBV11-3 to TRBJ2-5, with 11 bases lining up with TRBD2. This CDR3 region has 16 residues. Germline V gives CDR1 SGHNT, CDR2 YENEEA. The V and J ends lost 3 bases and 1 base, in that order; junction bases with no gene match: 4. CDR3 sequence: CASSLGSGGAQETQYF. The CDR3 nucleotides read TGTGCCAGCAGCTTGGGTAGCGGGGGGGCCCAAGAGACCCAGTACTTC.

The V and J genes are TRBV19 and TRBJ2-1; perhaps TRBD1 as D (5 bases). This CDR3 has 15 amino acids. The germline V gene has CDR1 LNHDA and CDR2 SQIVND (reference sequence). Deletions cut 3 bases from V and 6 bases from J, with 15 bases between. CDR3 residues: CASSISSTVGNEQFF. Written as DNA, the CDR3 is TGTGCCAGTAGTATTAGTTCGACAGTTGGCAATGAGCAGTTCTTC.

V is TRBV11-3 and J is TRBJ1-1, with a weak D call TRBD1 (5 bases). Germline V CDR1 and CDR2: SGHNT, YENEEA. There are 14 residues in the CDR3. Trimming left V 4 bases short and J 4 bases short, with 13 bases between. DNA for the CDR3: TGTGCCAGCAGCTCAGGGATTTGGGTCACTGAAGCTTTCTTT. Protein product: CASSSGIWVTEAFF.

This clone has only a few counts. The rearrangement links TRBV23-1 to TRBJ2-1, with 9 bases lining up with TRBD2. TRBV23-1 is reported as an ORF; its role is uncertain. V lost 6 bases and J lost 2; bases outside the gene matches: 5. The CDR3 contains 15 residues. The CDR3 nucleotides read TGCGCCAGCAGCCAGGCGGGGGGGCCCTACAATGAGCAGTTCTTC. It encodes CASSQAGGPYNEQFF.